This T cell receptor (beta chain) was sequenced in a study of vaccination and CD4 T cells after COVID-19. Overall study results and limits: Convalescent patients' clones that were vaccine-specific were spike mono-reactive in 304 of 307 cases.

CDR3 size: 16 residues. Losses at the gene ends were 5 bases for V and 3 bases for J; bases not matched to a gene: 8. The germline V gene encodes CDR1 MNHEY and CDR2 SVGEGT. An Oncomine TCR Beta short-read assay was used to sequence the DNA from cultured CD4+ T cells. CD4+ T cells were cultured, and genomic DNA was extracted from them. TCRdb itself ran the PCR reads through MiXCR, one entry per CDR3 protein. The sample includes 11,000 or so distinct CDR3 sequences, roughly 40% seen only once; the top ten take 20% to 25%. Treatment in this sample: approximately nine-day PBMC culture with coronavirus spike peptide pools or control peptides (ViraFEST assay). During the years 2011-2018, before the COVID-19 pandemic, the unexposed donor's CD4+ T cells were collected. Four cold-coronavirus spikes and SARS-CoV-2 S/N were the probes applied, cells permitting, to CD4+ T cells from unexposed donors. Details on this clonotype: Its antigen is unknown.

This clonotype was obtained from a human donor in good health. The V and J genes are TRBV6-2 or TRBV6-3 and TRBJ2-1; TRBD2 aligns across 9 bases. Sequenced material: CD4+ T cells from blood, cultured in vitro. This CDR3 is CASSQRGLAGYNEQFF. In DNA form, the CDR3 reads TGTGCCAGCAGTCAAAGGGGACTAGCCGGCTACAATGAGCAGTTCTTC.